This record looks at one T cell receptor beta chain sequence and its context. Antigen: not known. The record originates from a study of cytomegalovirus exposure and HLA in healthy donors. Study-wide results and limits: Earlier analysis yielded a pattern in which most TCR beta V segments were productive about 90% or about 30% of the time. Several top significant clusters appeared, in a later analysis, to be linked to common viral pathogens.

Investigators did not record CMV serostatus for this donor. The CDR3 covers 16 residues. Trimming at V came to 4 bases and at J to 2 bases, leaving 8 bases not matched to a gene. Germline CDR1 is MDHEN and CDR2 is SYDVKM. Vbeta (60) and Jbeta (13) primers were used in the PCR. Produced via immunoSEQ multiplex PCR; TCRdb's table is partial and in-frame only. Found here are approximately 140,000 clones, around 75% of them singletons; the top ten hold around 3.2%. The sample consisted of PBMCs. This TCR derives from a human donor in good health. The gene calls are TRBV28 and TRBJ2-1; 7 nucleotides line up with TRBD2. CDR3 in amino acids: CASSSRSGTPYNEQFF. DNA for the CDR3: TGTGCCAGCAGTTCCAGAAGCGGGACCCCCTACAATGAGCAGTTCTTC.